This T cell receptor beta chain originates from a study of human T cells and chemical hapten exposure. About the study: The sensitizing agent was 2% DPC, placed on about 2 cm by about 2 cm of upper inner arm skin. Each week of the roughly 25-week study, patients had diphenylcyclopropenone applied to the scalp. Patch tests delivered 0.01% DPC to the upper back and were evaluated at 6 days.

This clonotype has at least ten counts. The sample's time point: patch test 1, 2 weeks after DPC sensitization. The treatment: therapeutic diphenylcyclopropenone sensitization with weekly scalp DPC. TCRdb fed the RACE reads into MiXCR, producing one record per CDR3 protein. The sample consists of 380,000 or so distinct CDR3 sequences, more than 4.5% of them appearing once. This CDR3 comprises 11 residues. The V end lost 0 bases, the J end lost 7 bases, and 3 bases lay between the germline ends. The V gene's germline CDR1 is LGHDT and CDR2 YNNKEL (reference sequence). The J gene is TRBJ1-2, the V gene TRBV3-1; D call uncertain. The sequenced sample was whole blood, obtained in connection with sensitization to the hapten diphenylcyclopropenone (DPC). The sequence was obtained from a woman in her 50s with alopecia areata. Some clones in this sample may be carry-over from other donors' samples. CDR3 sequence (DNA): TGTGCCAGCAGCCAAGACTCTGGCTACACCTTC. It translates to CASSQDSGYTF.